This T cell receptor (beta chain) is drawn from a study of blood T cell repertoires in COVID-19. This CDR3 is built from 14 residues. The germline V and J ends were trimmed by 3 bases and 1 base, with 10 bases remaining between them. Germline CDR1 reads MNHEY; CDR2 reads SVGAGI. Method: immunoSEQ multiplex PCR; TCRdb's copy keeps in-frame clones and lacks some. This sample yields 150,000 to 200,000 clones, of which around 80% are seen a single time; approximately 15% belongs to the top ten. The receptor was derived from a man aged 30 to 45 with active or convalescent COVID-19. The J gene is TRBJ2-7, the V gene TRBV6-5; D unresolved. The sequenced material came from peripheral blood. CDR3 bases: TGTGCCAGCAGTTATTTCGTCGGGTCCTACGAGCAGTACTTC. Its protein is CASSYFVGSYEQYF.